Presented here are 17 T cell receptor beta chains from one specimen sequenced in a study of T cell responses to AZD1222 COVID-19 vaccine. Profiled with immunoSEQ multiplex PCR; TCRdb holds only in-frame clones, not every one. Of around 58,000 clones listed, roughly 88% are singletons. The specimen was peripheral blood, collected on day 0 of AZD1222 vaccination. Source of these receptors: an adult in good health.

The chain joins TRBV28 to TRBJ1-1; 7 bases match TRBD1. The CDR3 runs to 15 residues. Germline trimming cut 6 bases from V and 4 bases from J; bases unmatched to any gene: 11. Germline loops: CDR1 MDHEN, CDR2 SYDVKM. CDR3 in amino acids: CASRLGTGVPTEAFF. The DNA of the CDR3 is TGTGCCAGCAGATTGGGAACAGGGGTCCCCACTGAAGCTTTCTTT.

This clone showed up just once. The chain carries TRBV5-1 and TRBJ2-5; unclear D gene. This CDR3 spans 14 amino acids. CDR1 and CDR2 (germline): SGHRS, YFSETQ. The V end lost 0 bases, the J end lost 5 bases, and 11 bases lay between the germline ends. DNA of the CDR3: TGCGCCAGCAGCTTGGGTGGGGTACCGGAGACCCAGTACTTC. It is translated as CASSLGGVPETQYF.

Notes on this clone: A junction boundary mismatches the germline segment, possibly from a read error. The V and J genes are TRBV20-1 and TRBJ2-5, with TRBD1 matching 8 bases. Looked up from germline, CDR1 is DFQATT and CDR2 is SNEGSKA (reference sequence). The CDR3 sequence is 11 residues long. The CDR3, as DNA: TGCAGTGCCTCGACAGGGGAGATCCAGTACTTC. Protein sequence: CSASTGEIQYF.

The rearrangement links TRBV27 to TRBJ2-3; 9 bases are shared with TRBD2. The CDR3 contains 16 residues. The V gene end was trimmed by 6 bases and the J gene end by 5 bases; junction bases not matched to a gene: 12. The germline V gene encodes CDR1 MNHEY and CDR2 SMNVEV (reference sequence). The CDR3 here is CASRGLAGISLDTQYF. DNA for the CDR3: TGTGCCAGCAGGGGGCTAGCGGGAATTTCGTTAGATACGCAGTATTTT.

This clone was seen only once. This chain links TRBV9 with TRBJ1-5, with TRBD1 as a possible D gene (5 bases). Trimming cost V 3 bases and J 0 bases, with 13 bases left between them. Germline assignment: CDR1 SGDLS and CDR2 YYNGEE. The CDR3 has 16 amino acids. The CDR3 reads CASSAGTGYSNQPQHF. CDR3 sequence (DNA): TGTGCCAGCAGCGCCGGTACAGGTTATAGCAATCAGCCCCAGCATTTT.

In this sample, this clone turned up many times. J is TRBJ1-1 and V is TRBV7-6; a possible D gene is TRBD1 (5 bases). Germline V gene sequence: CDR1 SGHVS, CDR2 FNYEAQ. CDR3 length: 15 amino acids. Trimming removed 5 bases from V and 5 bases from J, with 18 bases in between. For the CDR3, the DNA is TGTGCCAGCAGCCAAAGACAGTCCGCGGGGACTGAAGCTTTCTTT. This gives the protein CASSQRQSAGTEAFF.

This chain links TRBV24-1 with TRBJ1-3; the D gene is possibly TRBD1 (5 bases). Germline V gene sequence: CDR1 KGHDR, CDR2 SFDVKD. The CDR3 runs to 15 residues. With 2 bases removed from V and 6 bases from J, the gap between germline ends came to 13 bases. CDR3 amino acids: CATSDSSEGPNTIYF. The CDR3 nucleotides are TGTGCCACCAGTGATTCGAGCGAGGGGCCAAACACCATATATTTT.

The V gene is TRBV4-1, the J gene TRBJ1-4, with D uncertain. V lost 1 base and J 7 bases, leaving 16 bases between the germline ends. CDR1 MGHRA and CDR2 YSYEKL come from the germline V gene. This CDR3 has 16 amino acids. CDR3: CASSQGEGPRGEKLFF. The CDR3 region has the DNA TGCGCCAGCAGCCAAGGGGAGGGTCCTCGGGGTGAAAAACTGTTTTTT.

This chain links TRBV3-1 (or the pseudogene TRBV3-2) with TRBJ2-1; D uncertain. V was shortened by 2 bases and J by 12 bases, with 8 bases between the two germline ends. The CDR3 length is 11 residues. Looked up from germline, CDR1 is LGHDT and CDR2 is YNNKEL (reference sequence). The CDR3 region has the DNA TGTGCCAGCAGCCAATTAAGGTGGCAGTTCTTC. Amino acids: CASSQLRWQFF.

This sequence joins TRBV6-1 and TRBJ1-5; no firm D call. The V gene's germline CDR1 is MNHNS and CDR2 SASEGT. Trimming shortened V by 0 bases and J by 3 bases, and 9 bases separated the two germline ends. There are 15 residues in the CDR3. CDR3 nucleotides: TGTGCCAGCAGTGAAGCGGCACAGACCAATCAGCCCCAGCATTTT. As protein: CASSEAAQTNQPQHF.

The sample holds one count of this clone. The chain is built from TRBV15 and TRBJ1-1, with 8 bases fitting TRBD1. The germline CDR1 and CDR2 sequences are LNHNV and YYDKDF (reference sequence). This CDR3 region has 15 residues. Losses at the gene ends were 3 bases for V and 6 bases for J; bases not matched to a gene: 9. The chain's CDR3 is CATSRTREQGAEAFF. As DNA, the CDR3 is TGTGCCACCAGCAGGACTAGAGAACAGGGGGCTGAAGCTTTCTTT.

The rearrangement uses TRBV3-1 (or the pseudogene TRBV3-2) and TRBJ1-1; 7 bases line up with TRBD1. The CDR3 is 13 residues long. The germline gives CDR1 LGHDT, CDR2 YNNKEL (reference sequence). With 5 bases clipped from V and 5 bases from J, the junction kept 5 bases outside the gene matches. CDR3 residues: CASSSGGQTEAFF. As DNA, the CDR3 is TGTGCCAGCAGCTCGGGGGGACAGACTGAAGCTTTCTTT.

The rearrangement joins TRBV4-1 to TRBJ2-1; 8 positions agree with TRBD1. CDR3 length: 14 residues. V shed 3 bases and J 6 bases; nucleotides not matched to a gene: 4. Germline CDR1 is MGHRA and CDR2 is YSYEKL. The CDR3 is CASSHGQGANEQFF. DNA of the CDR3: TGCGCCAGCAGCCACGGACAGGGAGCCAATGAGCAGTTCTTC.

DNA for the CDR3: TGTGCCAGCACCCGGGGGTATAATTCACCCCTCCACTTT. Translating gives CASTRGYNSPLHF. The chain joins TRBV28 to TRBJ1-6, with D perhaps TRBD1 (5 bases). Germline V gene data show CDR1 as MDHEN and CDR2 as SYDVKM. The CDR3 extends over 13 amino acids. Trimming removed 7 bases at V and 4 bases at J, with 8 bases between. The entire variable domain, with the rest obtained from reference TRBV28 and TRBJ1-6, is as follows: DVKVTQSSRYLVKRTGEKVFLECVQDMDHENMFWYRQDPGLGLRLIYFSYDVKMKEKGDIPEGYSVSREKKERFSLILESASTNQTSMYLCASTRGYNSPLHFGNGTRLTVT.

The CDR3 protein is CAWSSNYGYTF. The CDR3 DNA reads TGTGCCTGGAGCAGTAACTATGGCTACACCTTC. The V call is TRBV30, the J call TRBJ1-2, with unresolved D. The CDR3 has 11 residues. CDR1 and CDR2 from the germline V gene are GTSNPN and SVGIG (reference sequence). V was cut by 3 bases and J by 1 base, with 3 bases left in between. Full variable domain (rest looked up from reference TRBV30 and TRBJ1-2): SQTIHQWPATLVQPVGSPLSLECTVEGTSNPNLYWYRQAAGRGLQLLFYSVGIGQISSEVPQNLSASRPQDRQFILSSKKLLLSDSGFYLCAWSSNYGYTFGSGTRLTVV.

This clone was seen more than once but under ten times. The CDR3 DNA follows: TGTGCCAGCAGTGTAGACAGCCGGACCCAGTACTTC. Translation: CASSVDSRTQYF. The chain recombines TRBV2 with TRBJ2-5; D is perhaps TRBD1 (5 bases). V was pared by 4 bases and J by 7 bases, with 10 bases between. Germline values: CDR1 SNHLY, CDR2 FYNNEI. The CDR3 runs 12 residues.

This clone came up a few times. The CDR3: CAWTTGTGNTEAFF. CDR3 nucleotides: TGTGCCTGGACGACCGGGACAGGGAACACTGAAGCTTTCTTT. The chain recombines TRBV30 with TRBJ1-1, with TRBD1 matching over 8 bases. The V gene's germline CDR1 is GTSNPN and CDR2 SVGIG (reference sequence). This CDR3 is built from 14 residues. J was trimmed by 1 base and V by 4 bases; bases with no gene match: 5. The whole variable domain, remainder taken from reference TRBV30 and TRBJ1-1, is SQTIHQWPATLVQPVGSPLSLECTVEGTSNPNLYWYRQAAGRGLQLLFYSVGIGQISSEVPQNLSASRPQDRQFILSSKKLLLSDSGFYLCAWTTGTGNTEAFFGQGTRLTVV.